The 4 T cell receptor beta chains reported below all come from one sample, sequenced in a study of identical twins listed by TCRdb under 2016. The library relied on 5' RACE. TCRdb shows the sequencer as Illumina HiSeq 2000. TCRdb trimmed public reads at Q25 via fastp, called clones via MiXCR and kept in-frame beta chains. Rows are unified per CDR3 protein, each entry keeping the most common DNA and genes. The sample table lists approximately 700,000 distinct CDR3 sequences, about 20% of them with a count of one. Around 14% of the sample lies in the top ten. This sample was shared with a second study, whose subject was T cells expressing NK-cell markers.

What was sequenced was PBMCs. The receptor set was obtained from a woman in her late teens or twenties in good health.

The sample holds a few counts of this clonotype. V usage is TRBV3-1 and J usage is TRBJ2-3; D is ambiguous. V lost 1 base and J lost 6, with 8 bases in between. Germline V gene data show CDR1 as LGHDT and CDR2 as YNNKEL (reference sequence). This CDR3 has 13 residues. The CDR3 DNA reads TGTGCCAGCAGCCAAGGATTCGGGGATACGCAGTATTTT. Its translation is CASSQGFGDTQYF.

The chain uses TRBV5-5 and TRBJ2-5; tentative D call: TRBD1 (5 bases). The CDR3 runs to 14 residues. Trimming shortened V by 4 bases and J by 5 bases, and 15 bases separated the two germline ends. Germline assignment: CDR1 SGHKS and CDR2 YYEKEE (reference sequence). DNA of the CDR3: TGTGCCAGCAGCGGATTAAGGGGAACCGAGACCCAGTACTTC. Protein: CASSGLRGTETQYF.

This clonotype showed up just a few times. This rearrangement joins TRBV5-1 to TRBJ2-7; D is possibly TRBD1 (5 bases). The CDR3 has 15 amino acids. Between the trimmed V and J ends, which lost 5 bases and 2 bases, there was a span of 17 bases. In germline, CDR1 is SGHRS, CDR2 YFSETQ. The CDR3 reads CASSSGQGRTYEQYF. Written as DNA, the CDR3 is TGCGCCAGCAGTAGTGGACAAGGCAGAACCTACGAGCAGTACTTC.

The chain employs TRBV24-1 and TRBJ1-2; D remains unclear. The V gene lost 5 bases and the J gene lost 8 bases, with 11 bases spanning the gap. There are 12 residues in the CDR3. Germline V gene data show CDR1 as KGHDR and CDR2 as SFDVKD. The CDR3 loop is CATSAGPGGYTF. The CDR3 DNA follows: TGTGCCACCAGTGCGGGTCCCGGCGGCTACACCTTC.